Each of the 9 T cell receptor beta chains below was sequenced from the same sample in a study of shared clonotypes between healthy human individuals. Assay: immunoSEQ multiplex PCR; the TCRdb copy retains only in-frame clones and omits some. The data contain 2 million to 2.5 million clones, roughly 92% of them singletons. Sequenced: naive CD4+ T cells from PBMCs. Sample subset: CD45RA+ positively selected. Receptors were obtained from a man aged 18-30 years in good health. Some clones in this sample may be carry-over from other donors' samples.

In DNA form, the CDR3 reads TGTGCCAGCAGCCAAGTTACAGGGGTCTCCTACAATGAGCAGTTCTTC. Protein: CASSQVTGVSYNEQFF. This chain uses TRBV4-2 with TRBJ2-1, with TRBD1 matching over 7 bases. The CDR3 runs 16 residues. Germline values: CDR1 LGHNA, CDR2 YNFKEQ. V was clipped by 1 base and J by 0 bases; unmatched bases: 3.

Concerning this clone: The same CDR3 also results from other DNA sequences found in this sample. The chain carries TRBV5-1 and TRBJ1-2; D not certain. Trimming pared 0 bases from V and 8 bases from J, leaving 8 bases between. Germline CDR1 is SGHRS and CDR2 is YFSETQ. This CDR3 is 12 amino acids long. In nucleotides, the CDR3 is TGCGCCAGCAGCTTGGGCGAAGGGGGCTACACCTTC. Translating gives CASSLGEGGYTF.

The chain employs TRBV7-3 and TRBJ2-5; D might be TRBD1 or TRBD2, each matching 5 bases. V lost 5 bases and J 0 bases, leaving 10 bases between the germline ends. In germline, CDR1 is SGHTA, CDR2 FQGTGA. This CDR3 spans 14 amino acids. The CDR3 sequence is CASSPGTYQETQYF. The CDR3 DNA is TGTGCCAGCAGCCCCGGGACCTACCAAGAGACCCAGTACTTC.

This rearrangement joins TRBV28 to TRBJ2-7; 8 nucleotides line up with TRBD2. Germline CDR1 is MDHEN and CDR2 is SYDVKM. Trimming removed 8 bases from V and 2 bases from J; junction bases left unmatched: 5. The length of the CDR3 is 13 residues. CDR3 bases: TGTGCCAGCTACCAGGGACTAGCCTACGAGCAGTACTTC. It specifies CASYQGLAYEQYF.

The chain uses TRBV11-2 and TRBJ2-5, with 12 positions matching TRBD1. Germline CDR1 reads SGHAT; CDR2 reads FQNNGV. CDR3 length: 18 amino acids. Trimming at V came to 5 bases and at J to 5 bases, leaving 15 bases not matched to a gene. The CDR3 is CASSPAGTGQGAWETQYF. The CDR3 DNA is TGTGCCAGCAGCCCCGCCGGTACGGGACAGGGGGCTTGGGAGACCCAGTACTTC.

The CDR3 DNA follows: TGTGCCAGCAGCCCCCTCTTAGATACGCAGTATTTT. This codes for CASSPLLDTQYF. This chain joins TRBV7-9 and TRBJ2-3; D ambiguous. The germline gives CDR1 SEHNR, CDR2 FQNEAQ (reference sequence). The CDR3 runs to 12 residues. V was pared by 5 bases and J by 5 bases, with 8 bases between.

The rearrangement uses TRBV18 and TRBJ2-7, with 12 bases that match TRBD1. CDR3 length: 15 residues. Germline V gene data show CDR1 as KGHSH and CDR2 as LQKENI. Trimming at V came to 5 bases and at J to 2 bases, leaving 4 bases not matched to a gene. The CDR3 DNA follows: TGTGCCAGCTCATCCGGGACAGGGGGCACCTACGAGCAGTACTTC. This codes for CASSSGTGGTYEQYF. The entire variable domain, with the rest obtained from reference TRBV18 and TRBJ2-7, is as follows: NAGVMQNPRHLVRRRGQEARLRCSPMKGHSHVYWYRQLPEEGLKFMVYLQKENIIDESGMPKERFSAEFPKEGPSILRIQQVVRGDSAAYFCASSSGTGGTYEQYFGPGTRLTVT.

A single count supports this clone. The CDR3 protein is CASSPSGPPGKQYF. Written as DNA, the CDR3 is TGTGCCAGCAGCCCGTCGGGGCCTCCTGGGAAGCAGTACTTC. The chain recombines TRBV11-2 with TRBJ2-7, with D perhaps assigned TRBD1 or TRBD2 (5 bases each). V dropped 5 bases and J dropped 8 bases, with 19 bases sitting between them. The germline CDR1 and CDR2 sequences are SGHAT and FQNNGV. CDR3 length: 14 residues.

The chain employs TRBV28 and TRBJ2-7, with D tentatively TRBD2 (6 bases). The length of the CDR3 is 11 residues. Germline V gene sequence: CDR1 MDHEN, CDR2 SYDVKM. Trimming pared 10 bases from V and 3 bases from J, leaving 10 bases between. DNA of the CDR3: TGTGCCACTGGGGGGAGCTACGAGCAGTACTTC. Amino acid sequence: CATGGSYEQYF. Using reference TRBV28 and TRBJ2-7 for the parts outside the CDR3, the full variable domain is DVKVTQSSRYLVKRTGEKVFLECVQDMDHENMFWYRQDPGLGLRLIYFSYDVKMKEKGDIPEGYSVSREKKERFSLILESASTNQTSMYLCATGGSYEQYFGPGTRLTVT.